This T cell receptor (beta chain) was identified in a study of T cell changes during pregnancy in multiple sclerosis. The protocol was immunoSEQ multiplex PCR, while the TCRdb copy is restricted to in-frame clones and leaves out a portion. The sample contains tens of thousands of clones, 85% to 95% of which appear only once. CDR3 size: 14 residues. V lost 3 bases to trimming and J lost 2 bases, with 11 bases between them. Germline assignment: CDR1 MDHEN and CDR2 SYDVKM. The rearrangement links TRBV28 to TRBJ2-7, with D possibly TRBD1 on 7 matching bases. The material sequenced was peripheral blood, taken in the third trimester of pregnancy. The source is a female donor in good health, enrolled as a control in a pregnancy study. The CDR3 reads CASSFRGTAYEQYF. CDR3 nucleotides: TGTGCCAGCAGTTTCCGCGGGACAGCCTACGAGCAGTACTTC.